This T cell receptor (beta chain) was captured in a study of tumor and adjacent non-tumor tissue in lung cancer listed by TCRdb under 2018. Regarding the study in general: Patients with adenocarcinoma (about twelve), squamous cell carcinoma (2) and small cell lung cancer (1) were included in the cohort. Among the approximately 15 patients, ages ranged from about 31 to 85 years, roughly ten were men and 5 were women, and disease was TNM stage I to III. Sequencing produced 130 million or so productive TCRbeta reads in total, an average of approximately 4 million reads per sample. The study compared bulk TCRbeta repertoires between lung tumor tissue and matched distant non-tumor lung tissue from over twelve lung cancer patients. For each patient, one tumor sample and one normal lung sample were taken, giving under 35 paired specimens that underwent TCRbeta CDR3 sequencing. The full study reports these points: The top 100 clones accounted for a significantly larger cumulative portion of the repertoire in normal lung than in tumor tissue. Only approximately 14 patients were in the cohort, and the authors stated that larger samples and more detailed clinical data are needed. The sequencing platform is not named in the methods, and unique molecular identifiers are not mentioned. Because peripheral blood was not sequenced, the blood TCRbeta repertoires of the lung cancer patients in the study went unexamined. Tumor tissue showed significantly greater TCR diversity (inverse Simpson) than normal lung tissue (approximately 400 vs 170, P = 0.0075, Mann-Whitney U test). Significantly higher TCR diversity was found in younger patients, and higher tumor TCR diversity was associated with shorter overall and disease-free survival.

Libraries were constructed by multiplex PCR. Sequencing instrument: Illumina HiSeq 2500. Following protocols modified from ARM-PCR, the researchers constructed TCRbeta libraries through three rounds of nested PCR with primers (Table S4). Before sequencing, PCR products of 200-500 bp were cut from the gel and purified using the QIAquick gel extraction kit. Turning to the authors' computational methods: Reads were cleaned with Trimmomatic, merged with FLASH into complete CDR3 sequences, and assigned to V(D)J germline segments with MiTCR. VDJtools was used to compute clonal diversity as the inverse Simpson's index. In-frame sequences without a premature stop codon were defined as productive reads. TCRdb reworked the public reads: Q25 trimming with fastp, MiXCR clone assembly, productive beta chains retained. Rows merge per CDR3 protein into single entries with the most common DNA and genes. The V and J calls, along with clone size, are taken from TCRdb and not from the paper's own processing. Here the sample has roughly 67,000 distinct CDR3 sequences; roughly three fifths occur a single time. Clones ranked in the top ten supply over 20% of the sample.

RNA was isolated from bulk unsorted tissue, and RNA quality was assessed with a NanoDrop ND-1000 and an Agilent 2100. The donors were newly diagnosed lung cancer patients admitted for thoracic surgery in China from August to November 2014 who had not received prior chemotherapy. The study excluded patients who had received radiotherapy or chemotherapy before or who had another cancer at the same time. Surgical tissue pieces of about 1-2.2 cm3 were preserved in RNAlater solution and stored at -80 °C until use. This clonotype was recorded many times. What this receptor recognizes is not known. No base quality information exists; no much larger clone differs at one position. The CDR3 starts with the cysteine, ends with the phenylalanine, and has 15 residues. The retained sequence is limited to the CDR3, 45 bases, with the frame set at the first base. V and J are trimmed by 4 bases and 2 bases, and the gene matches miss 5 bases of the junction. From the germline V gene, CDR1 is ENHRY and CDR2 is SYGVKD.

The specimen sequenced was lung tumor tissue. In this chain, TRBV10-3 is recombined with TRBJ2-5; 9 central nucleotides agree with TRBD1. The receptor was isolated from a man aged 50 to 59 with non-small cell lung cancer. The nucleotide sequence reads TGTGCCATCAGTGGAACAGGGGGCCCACAAGAGACCCAGTACTTC. This yields the protein CAISGTGGPQETQYF.